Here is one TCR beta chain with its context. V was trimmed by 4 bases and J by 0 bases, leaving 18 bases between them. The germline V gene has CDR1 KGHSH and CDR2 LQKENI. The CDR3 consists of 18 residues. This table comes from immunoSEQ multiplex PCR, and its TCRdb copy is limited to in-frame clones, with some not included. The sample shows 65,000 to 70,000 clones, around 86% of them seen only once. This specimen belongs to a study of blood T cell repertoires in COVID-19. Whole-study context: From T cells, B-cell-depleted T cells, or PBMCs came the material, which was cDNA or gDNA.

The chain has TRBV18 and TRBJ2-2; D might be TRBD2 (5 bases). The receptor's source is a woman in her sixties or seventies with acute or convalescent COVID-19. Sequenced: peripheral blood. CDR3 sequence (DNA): TGTGCCAGCTCACGAGGGCAAATCAGTATCGCGAACACCGGGGAGCTGTTTTTT. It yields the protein CASSRGQISIANTGELFF.